This TCR beta chain emerged from a study of T cells in Graves' hyperthyroidism and ophthalmopathy (dated by TCRdb to between 2018 and 2021). About the full investigation: Peripheral blood samples were taken at initial diagnosis, before any treatment was given. To identify distinguishing TCR V-J signatures, a discovery cohort of around 100 patients was used, comprising roughly 45 with Graves' ophthalmopathy and around 57 with stable Graves' hyperthyroidism. Prospective prediction of ophthalmopathy was tested in an independent validation cohort of about 19 hyperthyroidism patients and some 17 patients who later progressed to ophthalmopathy. The 80 to 100 discovery patients were randomly divided into training and test sets at a 7:3 ratio. The study also compared thyroid tissue and blood T-cell repertoires from roughly six Graves' hyperthyroidism patients. Once sampling was done, hyperthyroidism patients were given methimazole at a starting dose of 30 mg daily, whereas ophthalmopathy patients were given high-dose intravenous methylprednisolone. According to the paper, TCR Vbeta CDR3 sequencing was carried out on 135 peripheral blood samples, which came from more than 40 ophthalmopathy, about 75 hyperthyroidism and about 17 progressor patients. General study outcomes and caveats: A model built on a 13 V-J signature distinguished ophthalmopathy from stable hyperthyroidism, reaching roughly 88% sensitivity and about 81% specificity in cross-validation and 80%/75% in testing. In validation, the model predicted progression to ophthalmopathy with approximately 69% sensitivity and roughly 75% specificity, a median of around 6.6 months before onset. Sample size was not statistically predetermined, and blinding of investigators to group allocation was not performed. Most expanded thyroid clonotypes (frequency above 0.001) were also detected in blood, a finding suggesting that blood repertoires may reflect thyroid immune responses.

In the ophthalmopathy patients, disease was moderately to severely active, with a Clinical Activity Score of 3 or more, a NOSPECS grade of 4 or more, and a duration of less than 3 months. Any patient with an uncontrolled infection, another autoimmune disease, pregnancy or lactation was excluded. Diagnoses relied on clinical symptoms, serum thyroxine and TRAb, thyroid ultrasound and orbital computed tomography. Ficoll-Paque density gradient centrifugation was used to isolate PBMCs from about 9.4 ml of fresh peripheral blood. Total RNA was extracted with Trizol reagent, and quality was checked on an Agilent 2100 Bioanalyzer. This clonotype has at least ten counts. Its antigen target is currently unknown. Base qualities are not recorded, but no much larger clone differs from it by a single base. The cysteine opens and the phenylalanine closes a CDR3 of 12 amino acids. The entry retains the CDR3 DNA only, 36 bases that are in frame from base 1. The germline V gene gives CDR1 as MDHEN and CDR2 as SYDVKM. Deletion took 4 bases off V and 5 bases off J, with a span of 8 bases between the germline ends.

Amplification of TCR beta CDR3 regions was carried out from RNA transcripts. The TCR CDR3 was subjected to a first round of RT-PCR using the HTBI primer set and the Qiagen OneStep RT-PCR kit. Libraries were constructed in a second round of multiplex PCR, after which size selection and purification were performed. Sequencing of the libraries was done on an Illumina HiSeq2000 using paired-end 100 bp reads. As for how the authors treated the data: SOAPnuke was used to process the raw data, removing reads that contained adapters or uncalled bases, had a mean Phred below 15, or lacked an exact match to the constant primer or identifier. High-quality paired reads were merged with COPE v1.2.5, and unique nucleotide sequences were defined as clonotypes. Clonotypes were aligned to IMGT TRBV, TRBD and TRBJ reference segments using MiTCR v1.1. Only V-J combinations with frequency above 0.0001, covering about 99% of repertoires, were analysed. The TCS score was defined as F50 (clonal expansion) divided by E x V (chaos), with BLOSUM62-based TCRdist calculated between CDR3 peptides within each V-J. Welch's t-statistics and random forest reduced some 510 V-J features to around 14, which were used in a naive Bayes classifier (R e1071). TCRdb reran the public reads through fastp at Q25 and MiXCR, keeping productive beta chains. Rows are combined by CDR3 protein, so each entry shows the most common genes and DNA. The V and J calls, along with clone size, are taken from TCRdb and not from the paper's own processing. Across this sample there are some 570,000 distinct CDR3 sequences, with roughly 18% seen only once. Approximately 15% of the sample is taken by the ten largest.

The sequencing input was blood. The source of this sequence is a woman between 18 and 29 years old with Graves' ophthalmopathy. Recombination connected TRBV28 to TRBJ1-1; a tentative D call is TRBD1 (6 bases match). In nucleotides, the sequence is TGTGCCAGCAGTTCCCAGGGGACTGAAGCTTTCTTT. This codes for CASSSQGTEAFF.